The 32 T cell receptor beta chains listed next were all sequenced from one sample in a study of T cells in localized non-small cell lung cancer. Using immunoSEQ multiplex PCR, the repertoire was profiled, and TCRdb retains in-frame clones only, with some absent. The repertoire holds 20,000 to 25,000 clones, with roughly 90% as singletons. Material: peripheral blood, obtained before any cancer treatment. The source of these receptors is an older male donor with stage I squamous cell lung carcinoma.

The chain is built from TRBV7-8 and TRBJ2-1; D is possibly TRBD2 (5 bases). The V and J ends lost 0 bases and 7 bases respectively, with 7 bases between them. The germline gives CDR1 SGHVS, CDR2 FQNEAQ. This CDR3 comprises 13 residues. The CDR3 loop is CASSLAEVNEQFF. The CDR3 DNA is TGTGCCAGCAGCTTAGCGGAGGTTAATGAGCAGTTCTTC.

The chain carries TRBV7-9 and TRBJ2-7; D uncertain. V lost 2 bases and J lost 2, with 13 bases in between. The CDR3 contains 15 residues. Per the germline V gene, CDR1 is SEHNR and CDR2 is FQNEAQ (reference sequence). Here the CDR3 reads CASSLSGRYPYEQYF. As DNA, the CDR3 is TGTGCCAGCAGCTTATCGGGTCGATACCCCTACGAGCAGTACTTC. The whole variable domain, remainder taken from reference TRBV7-9 and TRBJ2-7, is DTGVSQNPRHKITKRGQNVTFRCDPISEHNRLYWYRQTLGQGPEFLTYFQNEAQLEKSRLLSDRFSAERPKGSFSTLEIQRTEQGDSAMYLCASSLSGRYPYEQYFGPGTRLTVT.

The gene calls are TRBV5-1 and TRBJ2-2; the match to TRBD2 covers 7 bases. The ends lost 5 bases at V and 3 bases at J; junction bases unmatched: 4. The CDR3 contains 14 residues. Germline CDR1 is SGHRS and CDR2 is YFSETQ. The CDR3 region has the DNA TGCGCCAGCAGTCCCGGGGGGTACACCGGGGAGCTGTTTTTT. Protein sequence: CASSPGGYTGELFF.

V usage is TRBV7-9 and J usage is TRBJ1-2; D remains ambiguous. Trimming removed 4 bases at V and 8 bases at J, with 20 bases between. Germline V lookup: CDR1 SEHNR, CDR2 FQNEAQ (reference sequence). This CDR3 region has 15 residues. This chain's CDR3 is CASSSDLTLSYGYTF. DNA of the CDR3: TGTGCCAGCAGCTCGGATCTTACACTGTCGTACGGCTACACCTTC.

This chain joins TRBV5-1 and TRBJ1-6; 7 bases match TRBD1. CDR1 SGHRS and CDR2 YFSETQ come from the germline V gene. The V and J ends lost 3 bases and 4 bases, in that order; junction bases with no gene match: 13. The CDR3 covers 18 residues. The CDR3 loop is CASSSGGTASFYNSPLHF. CDR3 DNA sequence: TGCGCCAGCAGCTCAGGAGGGACAGCAAGTTTTTATAATTCACCCCTCCACTTT. The full variable domain, rest sourced from reference TRBV5-1 and TRBJ1-6, is KAGVTQTPRYLIKTRGQQVTLSCSPISGHRSVSWYQQTPGQGLQFLFEYFSETQRNKGNFPGRFSGRQFSNSRSEMNVSTLELGDSALYLCASSSGGTASFYNSPLHFGNGTRLTVT.

This clone was recorded once. The V gene is TRBV21-1, the J gene TRBJ1-2. TRBV21-1 is designated a pseudogene. There are 14 residues in the CDR3. The CDR3 loop reads CASSKRDGNYGYTF. Written as DNA, the CDR3 is TGTGCCAGCAGCAAAAGGGACGGAAACTATGGCTACACCTTC.

This clone has more than one count but fewer than ten. The chain combines TRBV5-1 with TRBJ1-6; 8 positions agree with TRBD1. CDR3 size: 16 residues. The junction had 9 bases not matched to a gene; V was cut back by 5 bases and J by 5 bases. Germline-derived CDR1 and CDR2 are SGHRS and YFSETQ. In nucleotides, the CDR3 is TGCGCCAGCAGTCGACTCGGGACAGGCAATAATTCACCCCTCCACTTT. This gives the protein CASSRLGTGNNSPLHF.

In this sample, this clone turned up a few times. The V call is TRBV5-1, the J call TRBJ1-1, with D perhaps matching TRBD1 (5 bases). The length of the CDR3 is 14 residues. V gave up 4 bases and J gave up 8 bases, with 18 bases separating them. Germline CDR1 is SGHRS and CDR2 is YFSETQ. Here the CDR3 DNA reads TGCGCCAGCAGCCCAGGCCGGACAAAGGAAGAAGCTTTCTTT. Translation: CASSPGRTKEEAFF.

The chain has TRBV5-1 and TRBJ1-2; TRBD1 is a possible D gene (6 bases). Germline CDR1 and CDR2: SGHRS and YFSETQ. This CDR3 spans 15 amino acids. The V end lost 1 base, the J end lost 0 bases, and 10 bases lay between the germline ends. The CDR3 here is CASSLSTGANYGYTF. CDR3 DNA sequence: TGCGCCAGCAGCTTGTCGACAGGAGCTAACTATGGCTACACCTTC.

This clone has a handful of counts. The V and J genes are TRBV29-1 and TRBJ2-5; TRBD2 matches 15 bases. Per the germline V gene, CDR1 is SQVTM and CDR2 is ANQGSEA. The CDR3 length is 15 residues. Trimming removed 5 bases from V and 4 bases from J; junction bases left unmatched: 5. The CDR3 nucleotides are TGCAGCGTTCGGACTAGCGGGGGGGCCGGAGAGACCCAGTACTTC. Amino acids: CSVRTSGGAGETQYF.

V gene TRBV7-3 combines with J gene TRBJ1-4; D unclear. This CDR3 is 13 amino acids long. V lost 5 bases to trimming and J lost 7 bases, with 11 bases between them. Germline-derived CDR1 and CDR2 are SGHTA and FQGTGA. DNA of the CDR3: TGTGCCAGCAGCCGTTCTTGGGGTGAAAAACTGTTTTTT. Translated: CASSRSWGEKLFF.

The V call is TRBV7-2, the J call TRBJ1-5; the D gene is possibly TRBD1 (5 bases). The CDR3 covers 15 residues. V was pared by 2 bases and J by 4 bases, with 12 bases between. Per the germline V gene, CDR1 is SGHTA and CDR2 is FQGNSA. The CDR3 loop reads CASSLKWDPNQPQHF. CDR3 nucleotide sequence: TGTGCCAGCAGCTTAAAGTGGGACCCGAATCAGCCCCAGCATTTT.

V is TRBV19 and J is TRBJ1-2; 9 nucleotides align to TRBD1. The CDR3 runs to 16 residues. Germline V lookup: CDR1 LNHDA, CDR2 SQIVND (reference sequence). Trimming at V came to 5 bases and at J to 2 bases, leaving 9 bases not matched to a gene. The CDR3 coding sequence is TGTGCCAGTAGTCATACAGGGGGCGAAAGGAACTATGGCTACACCTTC. It specifies CASSHTGGERNYGYTF. Filled out from reference TRBV19 and TRBJ1-2, the complete variable domain reads DGGITQSPKYLFRKEGQNVTLSCEQNLNHDAMYWYRQDPGQGLRLIYYSQIVNDFQKGDIAEGYSVSREKKESFPLTVTSAQKNPTAFYLCASSHTGGERNYGYTFGSGTRLTVV.

The chain uses TRBV11-2 and TRBJ1-1, with D perhaps matching TRBD1 (6 bases). The CDR3 spans 15 residues. Germline V gene lookup returns CDR1 SGHAT and CDR2 FQNNGV. V was clipped by 5 bases and J by 5 bases, with 18 bases between them. CDR3 nucleotide sequence: TGTGCCAGCAGCCCGAGGGGGGCGAGACGGACTGAAGCTTTCTTT. Amino acid sequence: CASSPRGARRTEAFF.

The rearrangement uses TRBV15 and TRBJ1-5; D is possibly TRBD1 (5 bases). The CDR3 has 13 residues. The germline V and J ends were trimmed by 2 bases and 8 bases, with 10 bases remaining between them. Germline V gene lookup returns CDR1 LNHNV and CDR2 YYDKDF (reference sequence). CDR3 residues: CATSRRQSEPQHF. DNA of the CDR3: TGTGCCACCAGCAGAAGACAGTCGGAGCCCCAGCATTTT.

The chain is built from TRBV5-1 and TRBJ2-6; D gene ambiguous. The germline V gene encodes CDR1 SGHRS and CDR2 YFSETQ. The CDR3 is 19 amino acids. V was pared by 0 bases and J by 0 bases, with 16 bases between. The CDR3 DNA reads TGCGCCAGCAGCTTGGCGCCCATGGGCAGGAGCTCTGGGGCCAACGTCCTGACTTTC. The encoded protein is CASSLAPMGRSSGANVLTF.

V gene TRBV19 combines with J gene TRBJ1-2; perhaps TRBD1 as D (6 bases). Trimming took off 0 bases at V and 8 bases at J, with 16 bases between the two ends. This CDR3 contains 15 residues. Looked up from germline, CDR1 is LNHDA and CDR2 is SQIVND (reference sequence). The CDR3 DNA sequence: TGTGCCAGTAGTATAGATCTCCGGGACATAAAGGGCTACACCTTC. Translated, it gives CASSIDLRDIKGYTF.

The chain links TRBV6-1 to TRBJ1-1, with unresolved D. V was shortened by 0 bases and J by 1 base, with 9 bases between the two germline ends. Germline CDR1 and CDR2: MNHNS and SASEGT. The CDR3 extends over 15 amino acids. The CDR3 DNA is TGTGCCAGCAGTGAAGCGTTCGGGTGGAACACTGAAGCTTTCTTT. Translation: CASSEAFGWNTEAFF.

V and J are TRBV6-1 and TRBJ2-7, with 9 bases identical to TRBD1. Trimming at V came to 7 bases and at J to 3 bases, leaving 4 bases not matched to a gene. This CDR3 region has 13 residues. The germline V gene encodes CDR1 MNHNS and CDR2 SASEGT. CDR3 region: CASIGQGFYEQYF. The CDR3 bases are TGTGCCAGCATAGGACAGGGGTTCTACGAGCAGTACTTC.

Only one count was recorded for this clone. The chain couples TRBV23-1 to TRBJ1-4, with TRBD1 identical over 10 bases. TRBV23-1 is given ORF status, its function remaining uncertain. The V segment lost 0 bases and the J segment 5 bases; nucleotides outside the gene matches: 3. The CDR3 runs to 16 residues. The CDR3 coding sequence is TGCGCCAGCAGTCAATCAACGGGACAGGGGAATGAAAAACTGTTTTTT. Amino acids: CASSQSTGQGNEKLFF.

V and J are TRBV9 and TRBJ2-1; TRBD2 aligns across 12 bases. V was clipped by 4 bases and J by 0 bases; unmatched bases: 2. In germline, CDR1 is SGDLS, CDR2 YYNGEE. The CDR3 length is 16 residues. In DNA form, the CDR3 reads TGTGCCAGCAGCCCGACTAGCGGGGGCTCCTACAATGAGCAGTTCTTC. It specifies CASSPTSGGSYNEQFF.

The chain joins TRBV19 to TRBJ2-5; no clear D. This CDR3 has 12 amino acids. CDR1 is LNHDA and CDR2 is SQIVND in the germline V gene (reference sequence). Deletions cut 6 bases from V and 3 bases from J, with 8 bases between. The CDR3 DNA reads as TGTGCCAGTAGAAGTAGGGAAGAGACCCAGTACTTC. Translated, it gives CASRSREETQYF. The full variable domain, its missing parts supplied by reference TRBV19 and TRBJ2-5, is DGGITQSPKYLFRKEGQNVTLSCEQNLNHDAMYWYRQDPGQGLRLIYYSQIVNDFQKGDIAEGYSVSREKKESFPLTVTSAQKNPTAFYLCASRSREETQYFGPGTRLLVL.

The rearrangement links TRBV7-8 to TRBJ1-3; D is undetermined. The CDR3 extends over 15 amino acids. Germline assignment: CDR1 SGHVS and CDR2 FQNEAQ. The V end was cut by 1 base, the J end by 0 bases, with 7 bases between. The CDR3 bases are TGTGCCAGCAGCTTAGTACAAGGCTCTGGAAACACCATATATTTT. It encodes CASSLVQGSGNTIYF.

This rearrangement joins TRBV5-1 to TRBJ1-2; TRBD1 is a possible D gene (5 bases). The CDR3 contains 14 residues. Trimming removed 0 bases from V and 8 bases from J, with 14 bases in between. Looked up from germline, CDR1 is SGHRS and CDR2 is YFSETQ. The CDR3 here is CASSLAGGGFGYTF. As DNA, the CDR3 is TGCGCCAGCAGCTTGGCTGGCGGGGGGTTCGGCTACACCTTC.

The V call is TRBV7-3, the J call TRBJ1-2; D uncertain. Per germline, CDR1 SGHTA and CDR2 FQGTGA. The ends were cut back, 5 bases at V and 8 bases at J, with 15 bases in the middle. The CDR3 loop spans 13 amino acids. The CDR3 DNA is TGTGCCAGCAGCGCGCTGGCTAAGGAGGGCTACACCTTC. Amino acids: CASSALAKEGYTF.

V usage is TRBV9 and J usage is TRBJ2-7; D remains unclear. The CDR3 extends over 13 amino acids. CDR1 is SGDLS, CDR2 YYNGEE, per germline. Between the trimmed V and J ends, which lost 4 bases and 2 bases, there was a span of 10 bases. The CDR3 here is CASSPSSPYEQYF. The CDR3 DNA reads TGTGCCAGCAGCCCCAGCAGTCCCTACGAGCAGTACTTC.

V and J are TRBV9 and TRBJ1-3, with D hard to call. The CDR3 totals 17 residues. The V end was cut by 4 bases, the J end by 2 bases, with 19 bases between. CDR1 and CDR2 (germline): SGDLS, YYNGEE. The CDR3 DNA is TGTGCCAGCAGCCCCCTCCTAGACCTCCACGCTGGAAACACCATATATTTT. This translates into CASSPLLDLHAGNTIYF.

The rearrangement links TRBV30 to TRBJ2-3; the D call may be TRBD1 or TRBD2 (5 bases each). This CDR3 has 13 amino acids. Germline values: CDR1 GTSNPN, CDR2 SVGIG (reference sequence). Trimming left V 4 bases short and J 5 bases short, with 13 bases between. Here the CDR3 DNA reads TGTGCCTGGACGGGACCGGCCAGAGATACGCAGTATTTT. Translation gives CAWTGPARDTQYF.

The chain links TRBV13 to TRBJ2-1; 8 bases line up with TRBD1. The V gene's germline CDR1 is PRHDT and CDR2 FYEKMQ (reference sequence). This CDR3 comprises 16 residues. V trimming: 4 bases; J trimming: 5 bases; junction bases outside the gene matches: 10. Here the CDR3 DNA reads TGTGCCAGCAGCTCGGGTTCGGAGGGACAGGACAATGAGCAGTTCTTC. It encodes CASSSGSEGQDNEQFF.

This clone was recorded once. The chain recombines TRBV6-6 with TRBJ1-1; D is perhaps TRBD1 (5 bases). Germline V gives CDR1 MNHNY, CDR2 SVGAGI (reference sequence). With 1 base removed from V and 4 bases from J, the gap between germline ends came to 10 bases. The CDR3 covers 14 residues. In DNA form, the CDR3 reads TGTGCCAGCAGTTACTTAACTGGGGGCACTGAAGCTTTCTTT. Translated, it gives CASSYLTGGTEAFF.

This clone was detected once. The chain has TRBV6-5 and TRBJ1-5, with D perhaps matching TRBD1 (6 bases). This CDR3 spans 15 amino acids. Germline CDR1 and CDR2: MNHEY and SVGAGI. V shed 2 bases and J shed 2 bases, with 10 bases lying between them. CDR3 coding DNA: TGTGCCAGCAGTTACGGGGGGCTGGGCAATCAGCCCCAGCATTTT. This encodes CASSYGGLGNQPQHF.

The chain uses TRBV5-1 and TRBJ2-1; 8 bases are shared with TRBD2. Germline CDR1 is SGHRS and CDR2 is YFSETQ. The CDR3 has 14 amino acids. Trimming at V came to 0 bases and at J to 8 bases, leaving 4 bases not matched to a gene. The CDR3 DNA sequence: TGCGCCAGCAGCTTGGTAGCGGGGTCCGATGAGCAGTTCTTC. This translates into CASSLVAGSDEQFF.